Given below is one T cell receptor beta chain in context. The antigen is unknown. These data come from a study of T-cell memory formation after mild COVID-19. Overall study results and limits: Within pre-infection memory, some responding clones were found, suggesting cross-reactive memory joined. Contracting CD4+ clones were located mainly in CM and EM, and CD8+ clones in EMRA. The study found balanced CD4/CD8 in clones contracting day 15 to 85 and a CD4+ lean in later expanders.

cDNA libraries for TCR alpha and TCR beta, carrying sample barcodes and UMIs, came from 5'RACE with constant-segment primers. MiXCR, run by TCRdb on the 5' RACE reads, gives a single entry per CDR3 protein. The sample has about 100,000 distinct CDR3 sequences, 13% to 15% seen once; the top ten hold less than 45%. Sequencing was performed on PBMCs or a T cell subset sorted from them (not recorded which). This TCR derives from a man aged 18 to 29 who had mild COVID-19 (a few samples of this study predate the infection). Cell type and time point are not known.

The CDR3 nucleotides are TGTGCCAGCAGTCTAGGGACAGCTGAAGCTTTCTTT. As protein: CASSLGTAEAFF. The V call is TRBV25-1, the J call TRBJ1-1, with TRBD1 matching 7 bases. The CDR3 extends over 12 amino acids. The germline V gene encodes CDR1 MGHDK and CDR2 SYGVNS. J was trimmed by 6 bases and V by 5 bases; bases with no gene match: 3.